This record looks at one TCR beta chain sequence and its context. What it binds is unknown. The data originate from a study of cytomegalovirus exposure and HLA in healthy donors. Study-level points and caveats: Altogether, 160 or so TCR beta chains were recorded as cytomegalovirus-associated. Analysis was carried out at a later point, and it linked a missense DCLRE1C variant to TCR beta V- and J-gene trimming. Reported results showed that the classifier diagnosed cytomegalovirus status with high specificity and sensitivity. Links to common viral pathogens appeared, in a later analysis, for several of the most significant clusters.

CDR3 length: 15 amino acids. V shed 4 bases and J 1 base; nucleotides not matched to a gene: 6. Germline CDR1 is SGHVT and CDR2 is SQSDAQ. The PCR made use of 60 Vbeta and 13 Jbeta primers. Profiling relied on immunoSEQ multiplex PCR, and the TCRdb table lists in-frame clones only, not all of them. This repertoire includes roughly 57,000 clones. Sequencing used PBMCs. The chain employs TRBV7-4 and TRBJ2-7; 8 bases fit TRBD2. This TCR derives from a man aged 18 to 30 in good health and CMV-seropositive. The CDR3 loop reads CASSSRLALSYEQYF. CDR3 nucleotides: TGTGCCAGCAGCTCAAGACTAGCGCTTTCCTACGAGCAGTACTTC.